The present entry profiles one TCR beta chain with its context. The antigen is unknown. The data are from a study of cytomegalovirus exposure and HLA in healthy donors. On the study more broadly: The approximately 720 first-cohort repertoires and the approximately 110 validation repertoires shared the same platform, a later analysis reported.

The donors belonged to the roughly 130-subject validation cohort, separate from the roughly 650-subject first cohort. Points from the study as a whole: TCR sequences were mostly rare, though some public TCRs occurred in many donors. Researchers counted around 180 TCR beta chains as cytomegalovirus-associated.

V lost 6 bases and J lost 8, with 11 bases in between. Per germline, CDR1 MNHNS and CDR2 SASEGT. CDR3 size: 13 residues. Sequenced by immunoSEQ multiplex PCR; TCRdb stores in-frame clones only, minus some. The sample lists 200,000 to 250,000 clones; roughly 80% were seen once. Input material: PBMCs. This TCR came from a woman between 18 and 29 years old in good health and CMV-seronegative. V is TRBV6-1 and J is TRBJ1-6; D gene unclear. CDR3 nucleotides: TGTGCCAGCAGCGGCCCGATTGATTCACCCCTCCACTTT. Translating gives CASSGPIDSPLHF.